The rows below give T cell receptor beta chains drawn from one sample of a study of CD8 T cells in ankylosing spondylitis. TCRdb processed the 5' RACE reads anew with MiXCR; each CDR3 protein has one entry. In the table there are under 150,000 distinct CDR3 sequences, 17% of which are singletons. The sequenced sample was blood, either unsorted or a sorted T cell fraction (not recorded which). The receptors were sampled from a male donor with ankylosing spondylitis. Both conserved end residues are part of each CDR3. The D gene is left open where the match is weak. Size values are once, few and many counts, or a class for expanded clones, and some rows have none.

size: .; J: TRBJ2-7; D: .; V: TRBV7-6; DNA: TGTGCCAGCAGCTTAGGACAGTCCCTCTACGAGCAGTACTTC; CDR3: CASSLGQSLYEQYF
size: .; J: TRBJ2-2; D: .; V: TRBV6-1; DNA: TGTGCCACCCCTACGAACACCGGGGAGCTGTTTTTT; CDR3: CATPTNTGELFF
size: .; J: TRBJ2-7; D: TRBD2; V: TRBV20-1; DNA: TGCAGTGCGGGCTCAGGACTAGCGGGAGACGAGCAGTACTTC; CDR3: CSAGSGLAGDEQYF
size: .; J: TRBJ2-1; D: .; V: TRBV7-2; DNA: TGTGCCAGCAGCCCCGACAGTGACGGCCGCGATGAGCAGTTCTTC; CDR3: CASSPDSDGRDEQFF
size: few; J: TRBJ2-5; D: .; V: TRBV3-1; DNA: TGTGCCAGCAGCCTCCGACAGAATTTCAAAGAGACCCAGTACTTC; CDR3: CASSLRQNFKETQYF
size: .; J: TRBJ1-1; D: .; V: TRBV12-3/TRBV12-4; DNA: TGTGCCAGCAGGGGACTCCCGGGGACTGAAGCTTTCTTT; CDR3: CASRGLPGTEAFF
size: .; J: TRBJ1-2; D: .; V: TRBV14; DNA: TGTGCCAGCTCGAGGCTTCCGTCTACCTATGGCTACACCTTC; CDR3: CASSRLPSTYGYTF
size: .; J: TRBJ2-7; D: TRBD2; V: TRBV14; DNA: TGTGCCAGCAGCCCTCATAGCGGGAGTTCCTACGAGCAGTACTTC; CDR3: CASSPHSGSSYEQYF
size: .; J: TRBJ1-6; D: .; V: TRBV6-1; DNA: TGTGCTAGCAGCTCGGACGCGACCTATAATTCACCCCTCCACTTT; CDR3: CASSSDATYNSPLHF
size: few; J: TRBJ1-3; D: .; V: TRBV7-9; DNA: TGTGCCAGCAGCCCTCGGACAGCTGGAAACACCATATATTTT; CDR3: CASSPRTAGNTIYF
size: .; J: TRBJ2-2; D: TRBD2; V: TRBV6-4; DNA: TGTGCCAGCAGTCCTATTAGCGGGAGAATCGGCGGGGAGCTGTTTTTT; CDR3: CASSPISGRIGGELFF
size: many; J: TRBJ2-7; D: TRBD1; V: TRBV27; DNA: TGTGCCAGCAGTTTATTGGCAGGGGGTTACGAGCAGTACTTC; CDR3: CASSLLAGGYEQYF
size: .; J: TRBJ2-1; D: TRBD1; V: TRBV9; DNA: TGTGCCAGCAGCCCGCAGGGGGATGAGCAGTTCTTC; CDR3: CASSPQGDEQFF
size: .; J: TRBJ2-1; D: TRBD2; V: TRBV14; DNA: TGTGCCAGCAGCCAGGGACTAGCGGGAGTGGTCGCCTACAATGAGCAGTTCTTC; CDR3: CASSQGLAGVVAYNEQFF
size: .; J: TRBJ1-2; D: TRBD1; V: TRBV9; DNA: TGTGCCAGCAGCGCCGGGACAGGGATTCAATTTTATGGCTACACCTTC; CDR3: CASSAGTGIQFYGYTF
size: few; J: TRBJ2-3; D: .; V: TRBV20-1; DNA: TGCAGGGGCACCGTAGTACCCCGATCCACAGATACGCAGTATTTT; CDR3: CRGTVVPRSTDTQYF
size: few; J: TRBJ2-7; D: .; V: TRBV27; DNA: TGTGCCAGCGTCGGGACTCCGAGCTCCTACGAGCAGTACTTC; CDR3: CASVGTPSSYEQYF